This entry lists 29 T cell receptor beta chains sequenced from one sample in a study of blood T cell repertoires in COVID-19. The method was immunoSEQ multiplex PCR; TCRdb's version includes in-frame clones alone and lacks a portion of them. The sample holds 150,000 or so clones, 82% seen once. Sequenced: peripheral blood. These receptors originate from a human donor with acute or convalescent COVID-19. The donor label of this sample is uncertain.

The V gene is TRBV12-3 or TRBV12-4, the J gene TRBJ2-3, with unresolved D. V shed 5 bases and J shed 0 bases, with 3 bases lying between them. This CDR3 has 12 amino acids. CDR3 protein: CASSISTDTQYF. In DNA form, the CDR3 reads TGTGCCAGCAGTATAAGCACAGATACGCAGTATTTT.

The genes are TRBV29-1 and TRBJ2-6; tentatively, D is TRBD1 (6 bases). The germline V and J ends were trimmed by 2 bases and 3 bases, with 14 bases remaining between them. The CDR3 contains 16 residues. The V gene's germline CDR1 is SQVTM and CDR2 ANQGSEA. Written as DNA, the CDR3 is TGCAGCGTTGAACCGGGGAAGGGGGTTGGGGCCAACGTCCTGACTTTC. Translated: CSVEPGKGVGANVLTF.

In its sample, this clone was seen once. The chain employs TRBV5-1 and TRBJ2-3, with 7 positions matching TRBD1. The length of the CDR3 is 14 residues. V gave up 4 bases and J gave up 5 bases; unmatched junction bases: 7. Germline CDR1 reads SGHRS; CDR2 reads YFSETQ. The CDR3 here is CASSPDRAGDTQYF. DNA of the CDR3: TGCGCCAGCAGCCCCGACAGGGCTGGAGATACGCAGTATTTT.

The chain has TRBV19 and TRBJ2-7; no clear D. The V end lost 5 bases, the J end lost 1 base, and 9 bases lay between the germline ends. This CDR3 has 13 amino acids. Germline-derived CDR1 and CDR2 are LNHDA and SQIVND (reference sequence). The CDR3 region is CASSSDTSYEQYF. CDR3 coding DNA: TGTGCCAGTAGTTCCGACACTTCCTACGAGCAGTACTTC.

This chain links TRBV5-4 with TRBJ2-2; no clear D. The CDR3 loop spans 13 amino acids. Trimming stripped 2 bases from V and 5 bases from J, with 7 bases between. Germline CDR1 and CDR2: SGHNT and YYREEE (reference sequence). The CDR3 region is CASSLSRTGELFF. CDR3 nucleotides: TGTGCCAGCAGCTTATCGAGGACCGGGGAGCTGTTTTTT. The full variable domain, rest sourced from reference TRBV5-4 and TRBJ2-2, is ETGVTQSPTHLIKTRGQQVTLRCSSQSGHNTVSWYQQALGQGPQFIFQYYREEENGRGNFPPRFSGLQFPNYSSELNVNALELDDSALYLCASSLSRTGELFFGEGSRLTVL.

This chain joins TRBV4-2 and TRBJ1-2, with D maybe TRBD1 (5 bases). The CDR3 has 15 residues. V lost 0 bases, J lost 5 bases, and 13 bases lay in between. In germline, CDR1 is LGHNA, CDR2 YNFKEQ. CDR3 nucleotides: TGTGCCAGCAGCCAAGAAAGGTCAGGGAAATATGGCTACACCTTC. This translates into CASSQERSGKYGYTF.

The V gene is TRBV18, the J gene TRBJ2-7, with 10 bases lining up with TRBD1. This CDR3 contains 15 residues. The V and J ends lost 4 bases and 2 bases, in that order; junction bases with no gene match: 5. Germline values: CDR1 KGHSH, CDR2 LQKENI. CDR3 sequence: CASSLGQGGTYEQYF. Here the CDR3 DNA reads TGTGCCAGCTCACTCGGACAGGGGGGGACCTACGAGCAGTACTTC.

This sequence joins TRBV10-3 and TRBJ1-1, with 7 bases that match TRBD1. The trim removed 6 bases at V and 1 base at J, leaving 5 bases unmatched. Per the germline V gene, CDR1 is ENHRY and CDR2 is SYGVKD. The CDR3 has 14 amino acids. The CDR3 here is CAISDRQGNTEAFF. The CDR3 DNA reads TGTGCCATCAGCGATAGACAGGGGAACACTGAAGCTTTCTTT.

This chain joins TRBV6-4 and TRBJ1-2, with TRBD1 as a possible D gene (5 bases). Trimming left V 5 bases short and J 4 bases short, with 11 bases between. The germline CDR1 and CDR2 sequences are MRHNA and SNTAGT. There are 13 residues in the CDR3. This CDR3 reads CASSSSGIYGYTF. The CDR3 DNA reads as TGTGCCAGCAGTTCTTCAGGGATCTATGGCTACACCTTC.

The rearrangement links TRBV5-1 to TRBJ1-3, with a tentative D call TRBD1 (6 bases). CDR3 size: 14 residues. The V and J ends lost 2 bases and 2 bases respectively, with 8 bases between them. Germline V gene sequence: CDR1 SGHRS, CDR2 YFSETQ. The CDR3 DNA sequence: TGCGCCAGCAGCTTAGGGGGACCTGGAAACACCATATATTTT. Its translation is CASSLGGPGNTIYF.

This clone was observed a handful of times. The gene calls are TRBV6-1 and TRBJ1-6; no clear D. Germline V CDR1 and CDR2: MNHNS, SASEGT. The CDR3 has 16 amino acids. Trimming cost V 2 bases and J 10 bases, with 18 bases left between them. CDR3 region: CASSELIVDFGSPLHF. The CDR3 region has the DNA TGTGCCAGCAGTGAATTGATTGTGGACTTTGGGTCACCCCTCCACTTT.

The V gene is TRBV10-3, the J gene TRBJ1-5; D call uncertain. Germline V lookup: CDR1 ENHRY, CDR2 SYGVKD. The CDR3 extends over 15 amino acids. V shed 4 bases and J shed 2 bases, with 12 bases lying between them. The CDR3 sequence: CAISAREGGNQPQHF. The CDR3 DNA is TGTGCCATCAGTGCGAGGGAAGGAGGCAATCAGCCCCAGCATTTT.

The rearrangement uses TRBV4-1 and TRBJ2-7, with 8 bases matching TRBD1. The CDR3 contains 17 residues. V trimming: 3 bases; J trimming: 2 bases; junction bases outside the gene matches: 12. In germline, CDR1 is MGHRA, CDR2 YSYEKL. This CDR3 reads CASSQTLRGLGAYEQYF. Written as DNA, the CDR3 is TGCGCCAGCAGCCAGACCCTCAGGGGGCTTGGGGCCTACGAGCAGTACTTC.

The chain uses TRBV5-1 and TRBJ2-1, with 14 bases identical to TRBD2. The length of the CDR3 is 18 residues. Germline-derived CDR1 and CDR2 are SGHRS and YFSETQ. With V trimmed by 4 bases and J by 4 bases, 10 bases remained unmatched. The CDR3, as DNA: TGCGCCAGCAGCGACGCTGGACTAGCGGGGGGAAATTACAATGAGCAGTTCTTC. This sequence encodes CASSDAGLAGGNYNEQFF.

This rearrangement joins TRBV9 to TRBJ1-2, with 7 bases matching TRBD1. CDR1 SGDLS and CDR2 YYNGEE come from the germline V gene. The CDR3 length is 16 residues. Trimming removed 0 bases from V and 6 bases from J; junction bases left unmatched: 11. CDR3 nucleotide sequence: TGTGCCAGCAGCGTAGCCCCCACTACGACAGGGAATGGCTACACCTTC. It is translated as CASSVAPTTTGNGYTF.

V is TRBV11-2 and J is TRBJ1-2, with 9 bases identical to TRBD1. Per germline, CDR1 SGHAT and CDR2 FQNNGV. The CDR3 covers 13 residues. The V gene end was trimmed by 5 bases and the J gene end by 7 bases; junction bases not matched to a gene: 5. Here the CDR3 DNA reads TGTGCCAGCAGCGGAACAGGGGGCGCTGGCTACACCTTC. It specifies CASSGTGGAGYTF.

This sequence joins TRBV5-1 and TRBJ2-2, with D hard to call. Germline V gene lookup returns CDR1 SGHRS and CDR2 YFSETQ. There are 15 residues in the CDR3. Trimming shortened V by 2 bases and J by 0 bases, and 8 bases separated the two germline ends. The CDR3 loop is CASSFDTPNTGELFF. In nucleotides, the CDR3 is TGCGCCAGCAGCTTCGACACCCCGAACACCGGGGAGCTGTTTTTT.

The gene calls are TRBV7-9 and TRBJ2-5, with TRBD2 matching over 12 bases. Per germline, CDR1 SEHNR and CDR2 FQNEAQ (reference sequence). The V gene end was trimmed by 3 bases and the J gene end by 5 bases; junction bases not matched to a gene: 1. There are 14 residues in the CDR3. CDR3: CASSFTSGGETQYF. For the CDR3, the DNA is TGTGCCAGCAGCTTTACTAGCGGGGGGGAGACCCAGTACTTC.

This chain joins TRBV5-4 and TRBJ1-2; the match to TRBD1 covers 8 bases. CDR1 and CDR2 from the germline V gene are SGHNT and YYREEE (reference sequence). V was pared by 3 bases and J by 2 bases, with 9 bases of the junction left unmatched. CDR3 length equals 16 residues. For the CDR3, the DNA is TGTGCCAGCAGCTCAGTCCACAGGGGGGGAAACTATGGCTACACCTTC. Protein sequence: CASSSVHRGGNYGYTF.

The V and J genes are TRBV29-1 and TRBJ1-1; D uncertain. Germline V gene lookup returns CDR1 SQVTM and CDR2 ANQGSEA. CDR3 size: 15 residues. V was pared by 2 bases and J by 4 bases, with 17 bases between. CDR3 protein: CSVESFPGRGTEAFF. Here the CDR3 DNA reads TGCAGCGTTGAAAGTTTTCCCGGTCGAGGCACTGAAGCTTTCTTT.

The rearrangement links TRBV6-5 to TRBJ1-1, with TRBD1 matching over 7 bases. CDR3 length: 13 amino acids. J was trimmed by 4 bases and V by 5 bases; bases with no gene match: 4. Germline V gene data show CDR1 as MNHEY and CDR2 as SVGAGI. The CDR3 loop reads CASSNHRGTEAFF. Written as DNA, the CDR3 is TGTGCCAGCAGTAACCACAGGGGCACTGAAGCTTTCTTT.

The chain carries TRBV5-1 and TRBJ1-2, with D unresolved. Trimming pared 0 bases from V and 3 bases from J, leaving 12 bases between. Germline loops: CDR1 SGHRS, CDR2 YFSETQ. The CDR3 extends over 15 amino acids. The CDR3 protein is CASSLGSGGYYGYTF. DNA for the CDR3: TGCGCCAGCAGCTTGGGATCCGGAGGGTACTATGGCTACACCTTC.

V gene TRBV29-1 combines with J gene TRBJ1-6; weak D call: TRBD1 (6 bases). Trimming took off 6 bases at V and 9 bases at J, with 15 bases between the two ends. This CDR3 has 13 residues. The V gene's germline CDR1 is SQVTM and CDR2 ANQGSEA. DNA of the CDR3: TGCAGCGTATACACAGGGTTTGGTTCACCCCTCCACTTT. This codes for CSVYTGFGSPLHF.

The chain links TRBV4-1 to TRBJ1-2, with D possibly matching TRBD1 (5 bases). The V gene's germline CDR1 is MGHRA and CDR2 YSYEKL. The CDR3 runs 16 residues. V was pared by 0 bases and J by 4 bases, with 15 bases between. This CDR3 reads CASSQDMTAILYGYTF. The CDR3 bases are TGCGCCAGCAGCCAAGATATGACAGCAATCCTCTATGGCTACACCTTC.

The CDR3 here is CAWSAPGAGGSPLHF. The CDR3 nucleotides read TGTGCCTGGAGTGCCCCAGGGGCAGGGGGGTCACCCCTCCACTTT. This chain links TRBV30 with TRBJ1-6; 7 positions agree with TRBD1. CDR3 length: 15 residues. The ends lost 1 base at V and 10 bases at J; junction bases unmatched: 10. Germline values: CDR1 GTSNPN, CDR2 SVGIG (reference sequence).

This clone appeared a few times. The chain combines TRBV23-1 with TRBJ2-7; TRBD2 matches 7 bases. TRBV23-1 is treated as an ORF (open reading frame) with a function not yet certain. The junction had 8 bases not matched to a gene; V was cut back by 3 bases and J by 0 bases. This CDR3 is 16 amino acids long. Written as DNA, the CDR3 is TGCGCCAGCAGTCACACCTTTGCGGGGGTCTCCTACGAGCAGTACTTC. Protein product: CASSHTFAGVSYEQYF.

The V gene is TRBV4-1, the J gene TRBJ2-2, with 7 positions matching TRBD2. The CDR3 spans 17 residues. Germline lookup yields CDR1 MGHRA and CDR2 YSYEKL. V lost 0 bases and J lost 1; bases outside the gene matches: 5. CDR3 DNA sequence: TGCGCCAGCAGCCAAGATTCTCCGGGGGGGAACACCGGGGAGCTGTTTTTT. This gives the protein CASSQDSPGGNTGELFF.

This CDR3 is CASRDLAGGRQTQYF. CDR3 coding DNA: TGTGCCAGCAGGGATCTAGCGGGGGGGCGCCAGACCCAGTACTTC. This chain uses TRBV27 with TRBJ2-5; 12 nucleotides align to TRBD2. Germline trimming cut 6 bases from V and 6 bases from J; bases unmatched to any gene: 8. Germline V gives CDR1 MNHEY, CDR2 SMNVEV (reference sequence). This CDR3 has 15 amino acids.

The V and J genes are TRBV2 and TRBJ2-4; D remains ambiguous. Germline-derived CDR1 and CDR2 are SNHLY and FYNNEI. This CDR3 spans 12 amino acids. The V end lost 7 bases, the J end lost 6 bases, and 10 bases lay between the germline ends. In DNA, the CDR3 is TGTGCCAGCACCCGGCAGGCAAACATTCAGTACTTC. Translating gives CASTRQANIQYF.